The 5 T cell receptor beta chains given below trace back to one sample, sequenced in a study of T cells expressing NK-cell markers (dated by TCRdb to 2018 to 2021). Library method: 5' RACE. The instrument was an Illumina HiSeq 2000. TCRdb reprocessed the raw reads; every CDR3 protein sequence is a single record, and DNA is not supplied. The sample has 550,000 or so distinct CDR3 sequences on record. The top ten clones comprise less than 4.5% of the sample. Source material: blood T cells: a sorted CD56 or NKG2C T cell subset, CD4+ or CD8+ T cells, or bulk PBMC T cells (not recorded which). The receptors derive from a man younger than 30 in good health. Donor details come from another sample of the same person, matched by shared clones.

The chain uses TRBV29-1 and TRBJ1-4. This CDR3 is 13 amino acids long. Germline values: CDR1 SQVTM, CDR2 ANQGSEA. The CDR3 loop is CSVEDGGRAQLFF.

The CDR3 loop is CASTLEHKRSAYEQYF. V and J are TRBV6-2 or TRBV6-3 and TRBJ2-7. CDR3 size: 16 residues. CDR1 MNHEY and CDR2 SVGEGT come from the germline V gene.

V gene TRBV18 combines with J gene TRBJ1-3. The CDR3 runs 14 residues. Germline CDR1 and CDR2: KGHSH and LQKENI. CDR3 protein: CASSPTEVGNTIYF. The variable domain in full, with the rest retrieved from reference TRBV18 and TRBJ1-3, is NAGVMQNPRHLVRRRGQEARLRCSPMKGHSHVYWYRQLPEEGLKFMVYLQKENIIDESGMPKERFSAEFPKEGPSILRIQQVVRGDSAAYFCASSPTEVGNTIYFGEGSWLTVV.

The V and J genes are TRBV6-5 and TRBJ2-5. There are 15 residues in the CDR3. Per the germline V gene, CDR1 is MNHEY and CDR2 is SVGAGI. The CDR3 spells CASSYSGASQETQYF.

The V call is TRBV2, the J call TRBJ2-1; TCRdb's D call, TRBD2, is unchecked because there is no DNA. The CDR3 sequence is 14 residues long. The germline V gene encodes CDR1 SNHLY and CDR2 FYNNEI. CDR3 amino acids: CASNPLAASGEQFF.